The 24 T cell receptor beta chains reported below all come from one sample, sequenced in a study of T cell responses to AZD1222 COVID-19 vaccine. Measured with immunoSEQ multiplex PCR; TCRdb has only the in-frame clones, and not every one. Of about 130,000 clones in the sample, 80% to 95% were seen once. Sequenced here: peripheral blood, sampled 28 days after the second AZD1222 dose. These receptors were collected from an adult who received the AZD1222 COVID-19 vaccine.

V and J are TRBV30 and TRBJ2-3; either TRBD1 or TRBD2 may fit D (5 bases each). V lost 3 bases and J 7 bases, leaving 14 bases between the germline ends. CDR1 and CDR2 from the germline V gene are GTSNPN and SVGIG (reference sequence). This CDR3 has 13 residues. The CDR3 nucleotides are TGTGCCTGGAGCAATTCAGGGAGTTATACGCAGTATTTT. Protein product: CAWSNSGSYTQYF.

The chain links TRBV11-2 to TRBJ2-5; TRBD2 matches at 12 bases. CDR1 is SGHAT and CDR2 is FQNNGV in the germline V gene. The CDR3 covers 16 residues. V gave up 5 bases and J gave up 2 bases; unmatched junction bases: 6. CDR3 DNA: TGTGCCAGCAGCGCCCGACTAGCGGGAGTTCAAGAGACCCAGTACTTC. It codes for CASSARLAGVQETQYF.

V usage is TRBV11-3 and J usage is TRBJ2-7; 9 nucleotides agree with TRBD2. This CDR3 has 18 amino acids. The V and J ends lost 5 bases and 2 bases, in that order; junction bases with no gene match: 16. Germline V gene sequence: CDR1 SGHNT, CDR2 YENEEA. The CDR3, as DNA: TGTGCCAGCAGCCCCGGGTCCAGCGGGAGGTCCTTCGCCTACGAGCAGTACGTC. This gives the protein CASSPGSSGRSFAYEQYV.

This clone has just one count. The gene calls are TRBV7-2 and TRBJ1-1, with D possibly being TRBD1 (5 bases). Trimming shortened V by 3 bases and J by 5 bases, and 10 bases separated the two germline ends. CDR1 is SGHTA, CDR2 FQGNSA, per germline. This CDR3 has 13 amino acids. The CDR3 spells CASSFFRQTEAFF. The CDR3 DNA follows: TGTGCCAGCAGCTTCTTTAGACAGACTGAAGCTTTCTTT. Using reference TRBV7-2 and TRBJ1-1 for the parts outside the CDR3, the full variable domain is GAGVSQSPSNKVTEKGKDVELRCDPISGHTALYWYRQSLGQGLEFLIYFQGNSAPDKSGLPSDRFSAERTGGSVSTLTIQRTQQEDSAVYLCASSFFRQTEAFFGQGTRLTVV.

The chain carries TRBV24-1 and TRBJ1-1; D remains ambiguous. CDR1 and CDR2 (germline): KGHDR, SFDVKD. V lost 7 bases and J lost 3, with 14 bases in between. CDR3 length equals 14 residues. The CDR3 DNA reads as TGTGCCACCAGGGGGTCATATCGGGACACTGAAGCTTTCTTT. It codes for CATRGSYRDTEAFF.

This clone has a single count. The chain employs TRBV6-5 and TRBJ1-5; perhaps TRBD1 as D (6 bases). The CDR3 covers 15 residues. V was shortened by 7 bases and J by 0 bases, with 13 bases between the two germline ends. In germline, CDR1 is MNHEY, CDR2 SVGAGI. The CDR3 region has the DNA TGTGCCAGCACCCCCCAGGGGTATAGCAATCAGCCCCAGCATTTT. Its translation is CASTPQGYSNQPQHF.

The rearrangement joins TRBV10-3 to TRBJ2-1; TRBD2 aligns across 9 bases. The CDR3 is 16 residues long. The V segment lost 6 bases and the J segment 10 bases; nucleotides outside the gene matches: 16. Germline V gene data show CDR1 as ENHRY and CDR2 as SYGVKD. CDR3 region: CAISHPSGKEVKEQFF. For the CDR3, the DNA is TGTGCCATCAGCCACCCTAGCGGGAAGGAGGTAAAGGAGCAGTTCTTC.

The V gene is TRBV2, the J gene TRBJ1-1; D remains ambiguous. The CDR3 runs 15 residues. Germline V gene sequence: CDR1 SNHLY, CDR2 FYNNEI. Trimming left V 1 base short and J 3 bases short, with 12 bases between. CDR3 region: CASSEGGVSYTEAFF. The CDR3, as DNA: TGTGCCAGCAGTGAAGGTGGAGTCAGCTACACTGAAGCTTTCTTT.

The chain joins TRBV6-1 to TRBJ1-6; 12 positions agree with TRBD1. Trimming took 0 bases from V and 9 from J; bases not matched to a gene: 3. Germline V gene sequence: CDR1 MNHNS, CDR2 SASEGT. The CDR3 has 16 residues. Here the CDR3 reads CASSEAPGQGASPLHF. For the CDR3, the DNA is TGTGCCAGCAGTGAAGCTCCGGGACAGGGGGCTTCACCCCTCCACTTT.

J is TRBJ2-1 and V is TRBV2; tentatively, D is TRBD2 (5 bases). Deletions cut 6 bases from V and 9 bases from J, with 18 bases between. The CDR3 runs 14 residues. From germline, CDR1 is SNHLY and CDR2 FYNNEI. The CDR3 DNA reads as TGTGCCAGCAGAGAGACCGTCCTTGAGGGTGAGCAGTTCTTC. Translated, it gives CASRETVLEGEQFF.

This clone was observed a single time. The chain links TRBV12-3 or TRBV12-4 to TRBJ1-1; D not resolved. Trimming took off 6 bases at V and 2 bases at J, with 4 bases between the two ends. This CDR3 spans 11 amino acids. The CDR3 region is CASRINTEAFF. In nucleotides, the CDR3 is TGTGCCAGCAGGATAAACACTGAAGCTTTCTTT.

The rearrangement links TRBV5-1 to TRBJ2-7; 10 bases are shared with TRBD1. This CDR3 is 14 amino acids long. The trim removed 0 bases at V and 6 bases at J, leaving 3 bases unmatched. Germline-derived CDR1 and CDR2 are SGHRS and YFSETQ. The CDR3 loop is CASSLGDRGGEQYF. CDR3 coding DNA: TGCGCCAGCAGCTTGGGGGACAGGGGAGGCGAGCAGTACTTC.

Only a few counts were recorded for this clone. The chain recombines TRBV18 with TRBJ1-1, with 7 bases lining up with TRBD1. The CDR3 sequence is 14 residues long. Looked up from germline, CDR1 is KGHSH and CDR2 is LQKENI. J gave up 1 base and V 4 bases, and 3 bases lay outside the gene matches. The CDR3 DNA is TGTGCCAGCTCACGGACAGGCGAGAACACTGAAGCTTTCTTT. Translating gives CASSRTGENTEAFF.

This CDR3 is CASSLVGLVVRSGYTF. In DNA, the CDR3 is TGTGCCAGCAGCTTAGTAGGTCTGGTGGTCAGGAGTGGCTACACCTTC. The chain couples TRBV7-2 to TRBJ1-2; D is unclear. Deletions cut 1 base from V and 7 bases from J, with 19 bases between. Germline assignment: CDR1 SGHTA and CDR2 FQGNSA. CDR3 length: 16 residues.

V gene TRBV2 combines with J gene TRBJ1-2, with 10 bases matching TRBD1. Trimming removed 6 bases from V and 6 bases from J; junction bases left unmatched: 10. The CDR3 has 15 amino acids. Germline V gene data show CDR1 as SNHLY and CDR2 as FYNNEI. The CDR3 sequence: CASRRGDRGLHGYTF. DNA for the CDR3: TGTGCCAGCAGGAGGGGAGACAGGGGGCTTCATGGCTACACCTTC.

The rearrangement uses TRBV7-9 and TRBJ2-3; tentatively, D is TRBD1 (6 bases). V was clipped by 1 base and J by 4 bases, with 6 bases between them. Looked up from germline, CDR1 is SEHNR and CDR2 is FQNEAQ (reference sequence). The CDR3 is 13 residues long. The CDR3 nucleotides read TGTGCCAGCAGCTTAGAGGGGGCAGATACGCAGTATTTT. Protein product: CASSLEGADTQYF.

The rearrangement joins TRBV5-6 to TRBJ2-1; TRBD2 agrees at 10 bases. With 4 bases clipped from V and 3 bases from J, the junction kept 4 bases outside the gene matches. Germline V gene data show CDR1 as SGHDT and CDR2 as YYEEEE. CDR3 length: 15 amino acids. The CDR3 DNA follows: TGTGCCAGCAGCCCTCTAGCGGGAGTCTACAATGAGCAGTTCTTC. Residues: CASSPLAGVYNEQFF.

This chain links TRBV5-8 with TRBJ2-3; D uncertain. V gave up 4 bases and J gave up 3 bases, with 9 bases separating them. The germline V gene has CDR1 SGHTS and CDR2 YDEGEE. This CDR3 spans 13 amino acids. The CDR3 DNA reads as TGTGCCAGCAGCGCCATCCCGACAGATACGCAGTATTTT. Translated: CASSAIPTDTQYF.

The chain links TRBV18 to TRBJ2-2, with 11 bases lining up with TRBD2. Germline V gives CDR1 KGHSH, CDR2 LQKENI. Unmatched junction bases numbered 7, after V lost 1 base and J lost 0 bases. This CDR3 has 19 amino acids. The chain's CDR3 is CASSPQAGLAAPNTGELFF. DNA for the CDR3: TGTGCCAGCTCACCACAAGCGGGACTAGCGGCCCCGAACACCGGGGAGCTGTTTTTT.

This chain links TRBV5-6 with TRBJ1-2; no clear D. The CDR3 sequence is 11 residues long. Germline lookup yields CDR1 SGHDT and CDR2 YYEEEE. The ends were cut back, 1 base at V and 8 bases at J, with 6 bases in the middle. The chain's CDR3 is CASSLRGGYTF. CDR3 bases: TGTGCCAGCAGCTTGAGAGGGGGCTACACCTTC.

The J gene is TRBJ1-1, the V gene TRBV29-1, with 8 bases lining up with TRBD1. The germline V gene encodes CDR1 SQVTM and CDR2 ANQGSEA. The J segment lost 1 base and the V segment lost 3 bases, leaving 7 bases of the junction unmatched. The CDR3 contains 15 residues. The CDR3, as DNA: TGCAGCGTTGATAACCCACAGGGGGGGAACACTGAAGCTTTCTTT. This gives the protein CSVDNPQGGNTEAFF.

The chain couples TRBV11-2 to TRBJ2-7, with 7 bases fitting TRBD1. This CDR3 contains 15 residues. From germline, CDR1 is SGHAT and CDR2 FQNNGV. With 3 bases clipped from V and 4 bases from J, the junction kept 9 bases outside the gene matches. The DNA for the CDR3 is TGTGCCAGCAGCTTGGATGAGGGACAGACATACGAGCAGTACTTC. It specifies CASSLDEGQTYEQYF. The whole variable domain, filled in from reference TRBV11-2 and TRBJ2-7, reads EAGVAQSPRYKIIEKRQSVAFWCNPISGHATLYWYQQILGQGPKLLIQFQNNGVVDDSQLPKDRFSAERLKGVDSTLKIQPAKLEDSAVYLCASSLDEGQTYEQYFGPGTRLTVT.

This chain connects TRBV27 to TRBJ2-2; the D gene is possibly TRBD2 (6 bases). Per the germline V gene, CDR1 is MNHEY and CDR2 is SMNVEV (reference sequence). Deletions cut 6 bases from V and 4 bases from J, with 15 bases between. This CDR3 contains 15 residues. CDR3 sequence (DNA): TGTGCCAGCAGCGGCGAGGAGGGTGCCACCGGGGAGCTGTTTTTT. Translating it yields CASSGEEGATGELFF.

The rearrangement links TRBV3-1 (or the pseudogene TRBV3-2) to TRBJ2-5, with TRBD2 matching 11 bases. With V trimmed by 4 bases and J by 4 bases, 5 bases remained unmatched. This CDR3 is built from 15 residues. Germline V gene lookup returns CDR1 LGHDT and CDR2 YNNKEL (reference sequence). The CDR3 loop is CASSPGLAVGETQYF. The CDR3 DNA is TGTGCCAGCAGCCCGGGACTAGCGGTTGGAGAGACCCAGTACTTC.